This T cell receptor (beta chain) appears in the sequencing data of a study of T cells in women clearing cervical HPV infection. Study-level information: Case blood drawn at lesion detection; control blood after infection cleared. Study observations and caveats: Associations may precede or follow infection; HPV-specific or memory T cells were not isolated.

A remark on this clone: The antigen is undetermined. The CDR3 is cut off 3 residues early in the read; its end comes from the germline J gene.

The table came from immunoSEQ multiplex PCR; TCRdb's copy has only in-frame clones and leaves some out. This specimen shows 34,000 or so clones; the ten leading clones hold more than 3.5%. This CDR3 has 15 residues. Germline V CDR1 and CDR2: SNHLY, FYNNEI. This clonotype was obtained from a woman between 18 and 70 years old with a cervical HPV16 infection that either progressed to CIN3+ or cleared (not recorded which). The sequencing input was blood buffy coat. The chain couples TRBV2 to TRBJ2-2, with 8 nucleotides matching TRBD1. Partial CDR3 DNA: TGTGCCAGCAGCGAGCAGGGGGCAACTAATGAAAAG. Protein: CASSEQGATNEK. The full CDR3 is CASSEQGATNEKLFF.